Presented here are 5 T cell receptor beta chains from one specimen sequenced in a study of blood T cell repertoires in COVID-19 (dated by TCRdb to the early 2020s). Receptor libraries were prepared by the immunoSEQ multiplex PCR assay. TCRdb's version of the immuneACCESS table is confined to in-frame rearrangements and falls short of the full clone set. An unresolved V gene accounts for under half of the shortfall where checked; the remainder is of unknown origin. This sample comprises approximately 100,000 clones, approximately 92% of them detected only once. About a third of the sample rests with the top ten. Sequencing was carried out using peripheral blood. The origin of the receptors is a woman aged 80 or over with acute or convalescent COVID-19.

The CDR3 reads CASSPPQGLTDTQYF. As DNA, the CDR3 is TGTGCCAGCTCACCACCACAGGGTTTGACAGATACGCAGTATTTT. V and J are TRBV18 and TRBJ2-3; possibly TRBD1 for D (6 bases). CDR1 and CDR2 from the germline V gene are KGHSH and LQKENI. The V gene lost 0 bases and the J gene lost 3 bases, with 10 bases spanning the gap. The CDR3 contains 15 residues.

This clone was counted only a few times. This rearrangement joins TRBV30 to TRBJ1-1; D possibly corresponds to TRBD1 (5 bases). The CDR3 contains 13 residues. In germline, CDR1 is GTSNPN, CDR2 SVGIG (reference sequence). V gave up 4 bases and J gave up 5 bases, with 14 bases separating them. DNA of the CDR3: TGTGCCTGGAATATGCAGGAGGGGACTGAAGCTTTCTTT. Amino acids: CAWNMQEGTEAFF.

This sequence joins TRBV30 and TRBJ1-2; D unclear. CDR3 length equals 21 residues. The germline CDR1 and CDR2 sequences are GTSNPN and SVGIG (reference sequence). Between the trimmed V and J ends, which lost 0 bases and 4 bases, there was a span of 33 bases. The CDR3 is CAWSVVYITLPYGYRGYGYTF. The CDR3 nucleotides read TGTGCCTGGAGTGTAGTGTATATCACCCTCCCGTATGGGTACCGGGGCTATGGCTACACCTTC.

CDR3 DNA sequence: TGTGCCAGTAGTATAAGAGCTAGTGAGGATCGTGGCTACACCTTC. Amino acid sequence: CASSIRASEDRGYTF. The V call is TRBV19, the J call TRBJ1-2; D ambiguous. Germline V gives CDR1 LNHDA, CDR2 SQIVND (reference sequence). Trimming cost V 2 bases and J 7 bases, with 17 bases left between them. The CDR3 is 15 residues long. Full variable domain (remainder filled in from reference TRBV19 and TRBJ1-2): DGGITQSPKYLFRKEGQNVTLSCEQNLNHDAMYWYRQDPGQGLRLIYYSQIVNDFQKGDIAEGYSVSREKKESFPLTVTSAQKNPTAFYLCASSIRASEDRGYTFGSGTRLTVV.

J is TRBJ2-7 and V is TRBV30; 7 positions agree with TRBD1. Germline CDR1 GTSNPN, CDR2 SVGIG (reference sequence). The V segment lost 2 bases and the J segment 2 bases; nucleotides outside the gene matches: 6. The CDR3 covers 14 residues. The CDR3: CAWSFDRVTYEQYF. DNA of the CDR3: TGTGCCTGGAGTTTCGACAGGGTAACCTACGAGCAGTACTTC.